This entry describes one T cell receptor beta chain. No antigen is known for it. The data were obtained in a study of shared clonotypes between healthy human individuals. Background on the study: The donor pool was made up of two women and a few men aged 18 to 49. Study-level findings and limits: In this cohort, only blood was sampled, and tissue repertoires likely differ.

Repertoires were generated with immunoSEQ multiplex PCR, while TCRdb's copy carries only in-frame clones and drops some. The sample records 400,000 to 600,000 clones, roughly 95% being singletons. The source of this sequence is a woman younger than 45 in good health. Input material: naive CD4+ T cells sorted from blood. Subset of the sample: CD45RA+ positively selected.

CDR3 nucleotide sequence: TGTGCCAGCAGTGAGGTCCTCAATCAGCCCCAGCATTTT. Translated, it gives CASSEVLNQPQHF. J is TRBJ1-5 and V is TRBV6-1; no clear D gene. The V gene lost 3 bases and the J gene lost 3 bases, with 6 bases spanning the gap. CDR1 is MNHNS, CDR2 SASEGT, per germline. CDR3 length: 13 residues.